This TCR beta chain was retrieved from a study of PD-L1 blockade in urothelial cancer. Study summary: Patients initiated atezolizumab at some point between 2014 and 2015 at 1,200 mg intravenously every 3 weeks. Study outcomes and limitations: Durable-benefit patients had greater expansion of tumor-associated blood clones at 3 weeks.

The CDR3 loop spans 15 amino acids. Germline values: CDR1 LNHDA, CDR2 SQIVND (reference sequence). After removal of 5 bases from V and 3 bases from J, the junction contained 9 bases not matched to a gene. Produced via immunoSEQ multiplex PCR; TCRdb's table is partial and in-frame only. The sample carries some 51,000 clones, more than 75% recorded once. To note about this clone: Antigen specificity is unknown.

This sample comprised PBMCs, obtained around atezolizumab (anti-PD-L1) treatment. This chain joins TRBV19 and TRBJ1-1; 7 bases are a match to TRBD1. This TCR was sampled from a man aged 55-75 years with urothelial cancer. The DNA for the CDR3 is TGTGCCAGTAGTCTAACGGGCAGGGGGGACACTGAAGCTTTCTTT. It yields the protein CASSLTGRGDTEAFF.